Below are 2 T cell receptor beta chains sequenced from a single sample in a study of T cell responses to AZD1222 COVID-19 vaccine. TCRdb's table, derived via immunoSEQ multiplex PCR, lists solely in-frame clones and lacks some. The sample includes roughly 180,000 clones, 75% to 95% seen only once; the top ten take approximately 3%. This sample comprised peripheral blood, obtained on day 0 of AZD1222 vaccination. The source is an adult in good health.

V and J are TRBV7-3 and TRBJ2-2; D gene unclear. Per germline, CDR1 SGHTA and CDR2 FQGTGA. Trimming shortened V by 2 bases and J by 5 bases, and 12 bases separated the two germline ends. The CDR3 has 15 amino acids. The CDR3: CASSLSVSVTGELFF. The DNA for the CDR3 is TGTGCCAGCAGCTTATCTGTTTCAGTTACCGGGGAGCTGTTTTTT.

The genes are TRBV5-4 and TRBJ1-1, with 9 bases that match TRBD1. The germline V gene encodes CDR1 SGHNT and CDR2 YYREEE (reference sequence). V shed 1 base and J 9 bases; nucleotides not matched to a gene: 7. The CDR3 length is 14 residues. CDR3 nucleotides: TGTGCCAGCAGCTTGTCGGGACAGGGTTTACAAGCTTTCTTT. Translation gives CASSLSGQGLQAFF.